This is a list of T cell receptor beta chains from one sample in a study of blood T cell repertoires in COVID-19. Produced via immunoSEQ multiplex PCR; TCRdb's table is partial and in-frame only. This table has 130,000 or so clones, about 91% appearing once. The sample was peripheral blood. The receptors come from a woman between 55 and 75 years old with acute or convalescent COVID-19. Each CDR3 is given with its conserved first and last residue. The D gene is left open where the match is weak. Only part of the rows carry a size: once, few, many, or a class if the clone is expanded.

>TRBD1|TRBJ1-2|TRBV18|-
TGTGCCAGCTCACCACCGGGGGACAGGGGGCATGGTGGCTACACCTTC
CASSPPGDRGHGGYTF
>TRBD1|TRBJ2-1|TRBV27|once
TGTGCCAGCAGTATATTTGCGGACAGGGGATATTCCTACAATGAGCAGTTCTTC
CASSIFADRGYSYNEQFF
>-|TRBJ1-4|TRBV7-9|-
TGTGCCAGCAGCTTCGGACAGACAACTAATGAAAAACTGTTTTTT
CASSFGQTTNEKLFF
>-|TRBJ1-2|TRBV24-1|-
TGTGCCACCAGTGGGGTTGACAGGAACGGACCCGGCTATGGCTACACCTTC
CATSGVDRNGPGYGYTF
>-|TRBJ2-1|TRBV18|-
TGTGCCAGCTCACCCCAGTTGGGGCGCTACAATGAGCAGTTCTTC
CASSPQLGRYNEQFF
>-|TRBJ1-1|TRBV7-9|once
TGTGCCAGCAGCTTATATGGGCAGGGGGAAGCTTTCTTT
CASSLYGQGEAFF
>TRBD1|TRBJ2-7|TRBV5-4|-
TGTGCCAGCAGCGCGGGACAGGAAAACTCCTACGAGCAGTACTTC
CASSAGQENSYEQYF
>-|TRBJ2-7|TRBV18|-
TGTGCCAGCTCGCTAGACAGATTCCAAGGGTCCTACGAGCAGTACTTC
CASSLDRFQGSYEQYF
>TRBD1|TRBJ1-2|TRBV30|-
TGTGCCTGGACCCCCCTGGGACAGTGGGGCTACACCTTC
CAWTPLGQWGYTF
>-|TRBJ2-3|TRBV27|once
TGTGCCAGCAGTCCCTTGGGTAGCGAGGCCACAGATACGCAGTATTTT
CASSPLGSEATDTQYF
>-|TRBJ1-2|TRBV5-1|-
TGCGCCAGCAGCTTGGCCCGGGCCAGCGGGGGAGGCTACACCTTC
CASSLARASGGGYTF
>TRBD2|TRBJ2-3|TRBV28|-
TGTGCCAGCAGCCCGTTGAGGCTAGCGGGCGCAGATACGCAGTATTTT
CASSPLRLAGADTQYF
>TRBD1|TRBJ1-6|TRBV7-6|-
TGTGCCAGCAGCTTAGGAGACAGGGCGGCCTATAATTCACCCCTCCACTTT
CASSLGDRAAYNSPLHF
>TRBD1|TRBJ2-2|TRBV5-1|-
TGCGCCAGCAGCTGGGGACAGGGGGAGAACACCGGGGAGCTGTTTTTT
CASSWGQGENTGELFF
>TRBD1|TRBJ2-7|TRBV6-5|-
TGTGCCAGCAGGGGGACAGTCGACGAGCAGTACTTC
CASRGTVDEQYF
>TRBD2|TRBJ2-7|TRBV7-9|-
TGTGCCAGCAGCCGTAGCGGGGGGCCGGACTACGAGCAGTACTTC
CASSRSGGPDYEQYF
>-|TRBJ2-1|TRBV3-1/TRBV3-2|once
TGTGCCAGCAGCCAATCAGACAATGAGCAGTTCTTC
CASSQSDNEQFF
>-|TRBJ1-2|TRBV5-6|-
TGTGCCAGCAGCCCCGGTACAGCTGGCTACACCTTC
CASSPGTAGYTF
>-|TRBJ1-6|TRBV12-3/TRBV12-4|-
TGTGCCAGCAACGATCAGAATTCACCCCTCCACTTT
CASNDQNSPLHF
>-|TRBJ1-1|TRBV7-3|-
TGTGCCAGCGGTTCCAGGGCGAACACTGAAGCTTTCTTT
CASGSRANTEAFF
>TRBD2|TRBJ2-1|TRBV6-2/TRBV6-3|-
TGTGCCAGCAGCCCTAGCGGGGGGGCCACCGATGAGCAGTTCTTC
CASSPSGGATDEQFF
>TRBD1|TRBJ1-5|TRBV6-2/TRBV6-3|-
TGTGCCAGCAGTTGGGGACAGGGTAGCAATCAGCCCCAGCATTTT
CASSWGQGSNQPQHF
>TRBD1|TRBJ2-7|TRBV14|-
TGTGCCAGCAGCCAACGCGACAGGGGACTCTCCTACGAGCAGTACTTC
CASSQRDRGLSYEQYF
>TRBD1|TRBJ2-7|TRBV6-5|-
TGTGCCAGCAGTTGGGGACAGGGTGGACGCGAGCAGTACTTC
CASSWGQGGREQYF
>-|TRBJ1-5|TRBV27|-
TGTGCCAGCAGCCTACGGGGAGGAAATCAGCCCCAGCATTTT
CASSLRGGNQPQHF
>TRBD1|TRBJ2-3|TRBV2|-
TGTGCCAGCAGACCGACAGGGATAATAAGCACAGATACGCAGTATTTT
CASRPTGIISTDTQYF
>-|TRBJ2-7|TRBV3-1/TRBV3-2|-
TGTGCCAGCAGCCAGGACCGAGTACCTTCTCCTACTTTCTCGGGGTACGAGCAGTACTTC
CASSQDRVPSPTFSGYEQYF
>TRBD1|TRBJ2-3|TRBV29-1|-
TGCAGCGTTGAAGAACGACAGGGCGGCACAGATACGCAGTATTTT
CSVEERQGGTDTQYF
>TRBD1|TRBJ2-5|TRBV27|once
TGTGCCAGCAGTTCCCGCCTCGGACAGGGGGCAGAGACCCAGTACTTC
CASSSRLGQGAETQYF
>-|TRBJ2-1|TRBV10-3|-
TGTGCCATCAGGGAGCGGGAGCAGGGGGCGAAAAATGAGCAGTTCTTC
CAIREREQGAKNEQFF
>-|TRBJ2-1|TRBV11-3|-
TGTGCCAGCAGCCCAAGAGGCCACAATGAGCAGTTCTTC
CASSPRGHNEQFF
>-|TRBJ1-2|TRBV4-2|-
TGTGCCAGCAGCCAAGAGGGCGGCGGGGACTACACCTTC
CASSQEGGGDYTF
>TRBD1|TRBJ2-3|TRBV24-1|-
TGTGCCACCAGCCCGGACAGGGCTTTAAGCACAGATACGCAGTATTTT
CATSPDRALSTDTQYF
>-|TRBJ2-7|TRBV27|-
TGTGCCAGCAGTCCAACTGCCTACGAGCAGTACTTC
CASSPTAYEQYF
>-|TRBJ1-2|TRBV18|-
TGTGCCAGCTCACCAGAAGCATATGGCTACACCTTC
CASSPEAYGYTF
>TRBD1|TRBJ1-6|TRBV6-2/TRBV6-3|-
TGTGCCAGCAGCTCTGGCGGGACAGGGCGTTCACCCCTCCACTTT
CASSSGGTGRSPLHF
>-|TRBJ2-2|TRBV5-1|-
TGCGCCAGCAGCTCAGGAAGCCTTACCAACACCGGGGAGCTGTTTTTT
CASSSGSLTNTGELFF
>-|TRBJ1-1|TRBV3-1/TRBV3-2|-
TGTGCCAGCAGCCCTTTAGCTTTGAACACTGAAGCTTTCTTT
CASSPLALNTEAFF
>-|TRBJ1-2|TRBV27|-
TGTGCCAGCAGTTGGCAGGGCACATATGGCTACACCTTC
CASSWQGTYGYTF
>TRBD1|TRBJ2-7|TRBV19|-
TGTGCCAGTAGTATTGGCAGGGGGAGCTCCTACGAGCAGTACTTC
CASSIGRGSSYEQYF
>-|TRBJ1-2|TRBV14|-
TGTGCCAGCAGCCAAGACCGTCCCGGGATGCGATTTGACTGGGGCTACACCTTC
CASSQDRPGMRFDWGYTF
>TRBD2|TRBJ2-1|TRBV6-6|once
TGTGCCAGCAGTTCTGGCGGGGGGGCGTCCTACAATGAGCAGTTCTTC
CASSSGGGASYNEQFF
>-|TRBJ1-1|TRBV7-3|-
TGTGCCACACGTGCCCCGGGGGACACTGAAGCTTTCTTT
CATRAPGDTEAFF
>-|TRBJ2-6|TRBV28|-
TGTGCCAGCAGTTTAACAGGGGCCAACGTCCTGACTTTC
CASSLTGANVLTF
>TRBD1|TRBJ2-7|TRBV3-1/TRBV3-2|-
TGTGCCAGCAGCATCCGGGACAGGCTTAACGGCGAGCAGTACTTC
CASSIRDRLNGEQYF
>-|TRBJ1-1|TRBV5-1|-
TGCGCCAGCAGCTTGGGCCTGGGGCCCTCCACTGAAGCTTTCTTT
CASSLGLGPSTEAFF
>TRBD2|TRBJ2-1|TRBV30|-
TGTGCCTGGAGTGCCCGCGGGGGCTCCTACAATGAGCAGTTCTTC
CAWSARGGSYNEQFF
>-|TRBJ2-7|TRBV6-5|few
TGTGCCAGCAGTCCCAGACAGGGAGGTACCTACGAGCAGTACTTC
CASSPRQGGTYEQYF
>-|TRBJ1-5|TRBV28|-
TGTGCCAGCACCAAGACAGGATATAGCAATCAGCCCCAGCATTTT
CASTKTGYSNQPQHF
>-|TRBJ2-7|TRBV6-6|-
TGTGCCAGCAGTCGGGACATGGCCGCGGAGCAGTACTTC
CASSRDMAAEQYF